This T cell receptor beta chain was observed in a study of shared clonotypes between healthy human individuals. CDR1 and CDR2 (germline): MDHEN, SYDVKM. The CDR3 consists of 17 residues. V lost 2 bases, J lost 2 bases, and 11 bases stayed unmatched. Whole-study findings and limits: Naive subsets typically showed greater estimated richness than memory subsets. The sharing of 5% to 6.5% of naive CD4 clonotypes was seen across a handful of donors.

Assay runs were performed at deep level. About 30,000 T cell genomes (around 200 ng DNA) went into each sorted-subset replicate. Sequencing was performed with immunoSEQ multiplex PCR; in TCRdb, only in-frame clones are kept and a portion is missing. The repertoire holds over a million clones, with 78% as singletons. This clone showed up just a few times. Its antigen is still unknown. The sequenced material came from memory CD4+ T cells from PBMCs. Subset: CD45RA-negative fraction. The chain recombines TRBV28 with TRBJ2-7; 8 bases are shared with TRBD2. The receptor was isolated from a man in his late teens or twenties in good health. Some clones in this sample may be carry-over from other donors' samples. This CDR3 reads CASSLQYSSGTAYEQYF. The CDR3 DNA reads TGTGCCAGCAGTTTACAATATAGTAGCGGGACCGCCTACGAGCAGTACTTC. The full variable domain, in which reference TRBV28 and TRBJ2-7 provide the parts outside the CDR3, is DVKVTQSSRYLVKRTGEKVFLECVQDMDHENMFWYRQDPGLGLRLIYFSYDVKMKEKGDIPEGYSVSREKKERFSLILESASTNQTSMYLCASSLQYSSGTAYEQYFGPGTRLTVT.